Listed below are T cell receptor beta chains from one sample, sequenced in a study of T cell responses to AZD1222 COVID-19 vaccine. Assay used: immunoSEQ multiplex PCR; TCRdb lists only in-frame clones, some missing. The sample records 150,000 to 190,000 clones, roughly nine tenths being singletons. The specimen was peripheral blood, collected after recovery from COVID-19. The receptors originated from an adult who had recovered from COVID-19. Each CDR3 is given with its conserved first and last residue. Each record gives: clone size, J gene, V gene, D gene, CDR3 DNA, CDR3 protein. The D gene is left open where the match is weak. Clone size is stated in some rows and not others, as once, few, many or a class when expanded.

size: -
J: TRBJ2-2
V: TRBV12-3/TRBV12-4
D: -
DNA: TGTGCCAGCAGTTTTGGATACACCGGGGAGCTGTTTTTT
CDR3: CASSFGYTGELFF

size: -
J: TRBJ2-7
V: TRBV3-1/TRBV3-2
D: TRBD2
DNA: TGTGCCAGCAGGCTTCGGACTAGCGGGAGTCATCAGTACTTC
CDR3: CASRLRTSGSHQYF

size: -
J: TRBJ1-3
V: TRBV10-3
D: -
DNA: TGTGCCATCAGTCACACAGGATCCCGTCCTGGAAACACCATATATTTT
CDR3: CAISHTGSRPGNTIYF

size: -
J: TRBJ2-7
V: TRBV10-3
D: TRBD2
DNA: TGTGCCATCAGGGAAACTAGCGGAGACTCCTACGAGCAGTACTTC
CDR3: CAIRETSGDSYEQYF

size: -
J: TRBJ1-1
V: TRBV4-2
D: -
DNA: TGTGCCAGCAGCCAAGATTCGGGGGCCCCGAACACTGAAGCTTTCTTT
CDR3: CASSQDSGAPNTEAFF

size: -
J: TRBJ1-1
V: TRBV7-9
D: -
DNA: TGTGCCAGCAGCCTGACATTGAACACTGAAGCTTTCTTT
CDR3: CASSLTLNTEAFF

size: once
J: TRBJ1-3
V: TRBV18
D: TRBD1
DNA: TGTGCCAGCTCACCGGGACAGGCAAGGATCGGAAGCACCATATATTTT
CDR3: CASSPGQARIGSTIYF

size: -
J: TRBJ2-7
V: TRBV21-1
D: -
DNA: TGTGCCAGCCATCCCTACCTAGCGGGGGGCTCCTACGAGCAGTACTTC
CDR3: CASHPYLAGGSYEQYF

size: -
J: TRBJ2-3
V: TRBV5-8
D: TRBD2
DNA: TGTGCCAGCAGCTTGGTTAGCGGGATGGGCACAGATACGCAGTATTTT
CDR3: CASSLVSGMGTDTQYF

size: -
J: TRBJ2-7
V: TRBV19
D: TRBD2
DNA: TGTGCCAGTAGTGCCCCCGGGACTAGCTCCACCTACGAGCAGTACTTC
CDR3: CASSAPGTSSTYEQYF

size: -
J: TRBJ2-7
V: TRBV19
D: -
DNA: TGTGCCAGTAGTGCCGGGACTTCCTACGAGCAGTACTTC
CDR3: CASSAGTSYEQYF

size: -
J: TRBJ1-1
V: TRBV5-3
D: TRBD1
DNA: TGTGCCAGAAGCTTTGACAGGGGGCTGAAAAATTTCGAAGCTTTCTTT
CDR3: CARSFDRGLKNFEAFF

size: -
J: TRBJ1-5
V: TRBV4-2
D: -
DNA: TGTGCCAGCAGCCAAGATGTTACGAGACCCCAGCATTTT
CDR3: CASSQDVTRPQHF

size: -
J: TRBJ2-7
V: TRBV28
D: TRBD1
DNA: TGTGCCAGCAGTTTGATGGGACAGGGGATTTACGAGCAGTACTTC
CDR3: CASSLMGQGIYEQYF

size: -
J: TRBJ2-6
V: TRBV14
D: -
DNA: TGTGCCAGCAGGCCTTCTGGGGCCAACGTCCTGACTTTC
CDR3: CASRPSGANVLTF

size: once
J: TRBJ2-3
V: TRBV15
D: -
DNA: TGTGCCACCAGGAACAGCCTCACAGATACGCAGTATTTT
CDR3: CATRNSLTDTQYF

size: -
J: TRBJ1-3
V: TRBV3-1/TRBV3-2
D: -
DNA: TGTGCCAGCAGCCAGGGTCAAATTTCTGGAGGAAACACCATATATTTT
CDR3: CASSQGQISGGNTIYF

size: -
J: TRBJ1-1
V: TRBV9
D: -
DNA: TGTGCCAGCAGCGTAGGAGCCGGAGGGATGAACACTGAAGCTTTCTTT
CDR3: CASSVGAGGMNTEAFF

size: -
J: TRBJ1-2
V: TRBV15
D: -
DNA: TGTGCCACCAGCAGGTCGGCAGCCCAGCAAATAGGCTACACCTTC
CDR3: CATSRSAAQQIGYTF

size: -
J: TRBJ2-3
V: TRBV5-1
D: TRBD2
DNA: TGCGCCAGCAGCTTGGGAGCGGGAGTGGTAGATACGCAGTATTTT
CDR3: CASSLGAGVVDTQYF

size: -
J: TRBJ1-2
V: TRBV7-9
D: -
DNA: TGTGCCAGCAGCTTAAACCCAACCGGAGGGGAAGGGGGCTACACCTTC
CDR3: CASSLNPTGGEGGYTF

size: -
J: TRBJ1-1
V: TRBV7-8
D: -
DNA: TGTGCCAGCAGCTCCCTCAGGGGGAACACTGAAGCTTTCTTT
CDR3: CASSSLRGNTEAFF

size: once
J: TRBJ2-2
V: TRBV5-1
D: TRBD2
DNA: TGCGCCAGCAGCTGGGGACTAGCGGGAGGCGCGAACACCGGGGAGCTGTTTTTT
CDR3: CASSWGLAGGANTGELFF

size: once
J: TRBJ1-2
V: TRBV13
D: -
DNA: TGTGCCAGCAGCTATAGGGGGGTAAACTATGGCTACACCTTC
CDR3: CASSYRGVNYGYTF

size: -
J: TRBJ2-5
V: TRBV3-1/TRBV3-2
D: -
DNA: TGTGCCAGCAGCCCCTCGGACAGAAACCAAGAGACCCAGTACTTC
CDR3: CASSPSDRNQETQYF

size: -
J: TRBJ2-2
V: TRBV5-1
D: TRBD2
DNA: TGCGCCAGCAGCTCGACTAGCGGGAGACTGGCCGGGGAGCTGTTTTTT
CDR3: CASSSTSGRLAGELFF

size: -
J: TRBJ2-7
V: TRBV6-1
D: -
DNA: TGTGCCAGCAGTGAAATGGTCGGCTCCTACGAGCAGTACTTC
CDR3: CASSEMVGSYEQYF

size: -
J: TRBJ1-1
V: TRBV5-1
D: -
DNA: TGCGCCAGCAGCTTGGCGGGACACGGACGAATGAACACTGAAGCTTTCTTT
CDR3: CASSLAGHGRMNTEAFF

size: once
J: TRBJ1-3
V: TRBV5-1
D: -
DNA: TGCGCCAGCAGCTTGGGGCAGGGAAACACCATATATTTT
CDR3: CASSLGQGNTIYF

size: -
J: TRBJ2-2
V: TRBV4-3
D: -
DNA: TGCGCCAGCAGCCAAGGGGGAACAGGGAACACCGGGGAGCTGTTTTTT
CDR3: CASSQGGTGNTGELFF

size: -
J: TRBJ1-5
V: TRBV19
D: -
DNA: TGTGCCAGTAGGGCCAGGGAGAAAGGCAATCAGCCCCAGCATTTT
CDR3: CASRAREKGNQPQHF

size: -
J: TRBJ1-1
V: TRBV10-1
D: -
DNA: TGCGCCAGCAGGGAGGACAGCCACGCGAACACTGAAGCTTTCTTT
CDR3: CASREDSHANTEAFF

size: -
J: TRBJ1-6
V: TRBV14
D: TRBD1
DNA: TGTGCCAGCAGCCCGGGACAGTATAATTCACCCCTCCACTTT
CDR3: CASSPGQYNSPLHF

size: -
J: TRBJ2-7
V: TRBV9
D: TRBD2
DNA: TGTGCCAGCAGCGTAGGGGGTAGCGGGACCCACGAGCAGTACTTC
CDR3: CASSVGGSGTHEQYF

size: -
J: TRBJ2-2
V: TRBV4-1
D: -
DNA: TGCGCCAGCACCAAGGGGGACGCCCGGACCGGGGAGCTGTTTTTT
CDR3: CASTKGDARTGELFF

size: -
J: TRBJ2-3
V: TRBV9
D: -
DNA: TGTGCCAGCAGCGAGTCCGGCGGGGGCCAGGATGATACGCAGTATTTT
CDR3: CASSESGGGQDDTQYF

size: -
J: TRBJ2-7
V: TRBV28
D: -
DNA: TGTGCCAGCAGTTTCTTCCAGGGTGGGTCCTACGAGCAGTACTTC
CDR3: CASSFFQGGSYEQYF

size: few
J: TRBJ1-1
V: TRBV6-1
D: -
DNA: TGTGCCAGCAGTGAATTCGCCCATGGAGTTGAAGCTTTCTTT
CDR3: CASSEFAHGVEAFF

size: -
J: TRBJ2-7
V: TRBV5-4
D: TRBD1
DNA: TGTGCCAGCAGCCAGCCGGGACAGGCATACGAGCAGTACTTC
CDR3: CASSQPGQAYEQYF

size: -
J: TRBJ2-7
V: TRBV10-3
D: -
DNA: TGTGCCATCAGTGACTTTCTCAGAAAGACAGTTCGAACTATGGGGGACTACGAGCAGTACTTC
CDR3: CAISDFLRKTVRTMGDYEQYF

size: -
J: TRBJ2-1
V: TRBV28
D: TRBD2
DNA: TGTGCCAGCAGTTTGCCGGGAGGGGTCAATGAGCAGTTCTTC
CDR3: CASSLPGGVNEQFF

size: -
J: TRBJ2-2
V: TRBV2
D: TRBD1
DNA: TGTGCCAGCACCTTACAGGGGATCACCGGGGAGCTGTTTTTT
CDR3: CASTLQGITGELFF

size: -
J: TRBJ1-1
V: TRBV3-1/TRBV3-2
D: -
DNA: TGTGCCAGCAGCCAAGATGAGGAGGGGAACACTGAAGCTTTCTTT
CDR3: CASSQDEEGNTEAFF

size: once
J: TRBJ2-4
V: TRBV10-1
D: -
DNA: TGCGCCAGCAGTGAGTCGGGGAACATTCAGTACTTC
CDR3: CASSESGNIQYF

size: -
J: TRBJ1-2
V: TRBV28
D: -
DNA: TGTGCCAGCAGGCCTACACGGACCTCGTCGGGCTACACCTTC
CDR3: CASRPTRTSSGYTF

size: -
J: TRBJ1-4
V: TRBV12-3/TRBV12-4
D: -
DNA: TGTGCCAGCAGTCTGGACCGGCGTGGAAAACTGTTTTTT
CDR3: CASSLDRRGKLFF

size: -
J: TRBJ2-7
V: TRBV18
D: TRBD1
DNA: TGTGCCAGCTCACCACAGGGGGCGCTTGGCGAGCAGTACTTC
CDR3: CASSPQGALGEQYF

size: -
J: TRBJ1-2
V: TRBV6-2/TRBV6-3
D: -
DNA: TGTGCCAGCAGTTACTCGAATGGCTACACCTTC
CDR3: CASSYSNGYTF

size: once
J: TRBJ2-7
V: TRBV11-3
D: -
DNA: TGTGCCAGCTCCGCGGCAGGGGTCGGGGAGCAGTACTTC
CDR3: CASSAAGVGEQYF

size: -
J: TRBJ1-2
V: TRBV6-5
D: -
DNA: TGTGCCAGCACACCGGGGTTTAGCTATGGCTACACCTTC
CDR3: CASTPGFSYGYTF

size: -
J: TRBJ1-2
V: TRBV28
D: -
DNA: TGTGCCAGCAGTCCCGAGCAGGGTAACTATGGCTACACCTTC
CDR3: CASSPEQGNYGYTF

size: -
J: TRBJ1-5
V: TRBV5-1
D: -
DNA: TGCGCCAGCAGCTTGGGGGGACCTAATCAGCCCCAGCATTTT
CDR3: CASSLGGPNQPQHF

size: -
J: TRBJ2-2
V: TRBV7-2
D: -
DNA: TGTGCCAGCATCATGGACCCGCCTGGGGAGCTGTTTTTT
CDR3: CASIMDPPGELFF

size: -
J: TRBJ2-3
V: TRBV7-3
D: -
DNA: TGTGCCAGCAGCTTAAACAGGGGAGGGCCGACAGATACGCAGTATTTT
CDR3: CASSLNRGGPTDTQYF